A selection of T cell receptor beta chains follows, all from one sample in a study of CD8+ T cells in alopecia areata. Here immunoSEQ multiplex PCR was the method, and the copy in TCRdb shows in-frame clones only, minus some. Seen here are approximately 120,000 clones, less than 50% observed once, and the top ten hold under 12%. Sequencing was performed on NKG2D-low CD8+ T cells sorted from blood. The receptors were sampled from a human donor with alopecia areata. CDR3s include the opening cysteine and the closing phenylalanine or tryptophan. A D gene is named only where the DNA matches it firmly. Size is omitted from some rows. Given values are once, few, many or a class for expanded clones.

v_call: TRBV7-2
clone_size: .
d_call: .
j_call: TRBJ2-7
cdr3_aa: CASSSSGKMSSYEQYF
cdr3_nt: TGTGCCAGCAGCAGTAGCGGCAAGATGAGCTCCTACGAGCAGTACTTC

v_call: TRBV29-1
clone_size: .
d_call: TRBD1
j_call: TRBJ2-7
cdr3_aa: CSVSSGQDLYEQYF
cdr3_nt: TGCAGCGTTAGCTCGGGACAGGATTTATACGAGCAGTACTTC

v_call: TRBV7-8
clone_size: .
d_call: .
j_call: TRBJ1-2
cdr3_aa: CASSPETESYGYTF
cdr3_nt: TGTGCCAGCAGCCCCGAGACAGAGTCATATGGCTACACCTTC

v_call: TRBV6-5
clone_size: few
d_call: .
j_call: TRBJ2-5
cdr3_aa: CASNGANQETQYF
cdr3_nt: TGTGCCAGCAATGGGGCCAATCAAGAGACCCAGTACTTC

v_call: TRBV6-1
clone_size: .
d_call: .
j_call: TRBJ1-5
cdr3_aa: CASSENQPQHF
cdr3_nt: TGTGCCAGCAGTGAAAATCAGCCCCAGCATTTT

v_call: TRBV29-1
clone_size: few
d_call: .
j_call: TRBJ2-1
cdr3_aa: CSVQNQGRLVVNNEQFF
cdr3_nt: TGCAGCGTGCAAAATCAGGGACGGCTAGTAGTCAACAATGAGCAGTTCTTC

v_call: TRBV27
clone_size: .
d_call: .
j_call: TRBJ1-1
cdr3_aa: CASSSQYTEAFF
cdr3_nt: TGTGCCAGCAGTTCCCAGTACACTGAAGCTTTCTTT

v_call: TRBV7-2
clone_size: .
d_call: .
j_call: TRBJ2-3
cdr3_aa: CASSSDPTDTQYF
cdr3_nt: TGTGCCAGCAGCTCAGATCCCACAGATACGCAGTATTTT

v_call: TRBV29-1
clone_size: once
d_call: TRBD1
j_call: TRBJ1-1
cdr3_aa: CSALGGTGGFGTEAFF
cdr3_nt: TGCAGCGCCCTTGGGGGGACAGGGGGTTTCGGCACTGAAGCTTTCTTT

v_call: TRBV5-4
clone_size: .
d_call: .
j_call: TRBJ1-1
cdr3_aa: CASSSNRASNTEAFF
cdr3_nt: TGTGCCAGCAGCAGCAACAGGGCGAGTAACACTGAAGCTTTCTTT

v_call: TRBV29-1
clone_size: .
d_call: .
j_call: TRBJ1-1
cdr3_aa: CSVFAGSTEAFF
cdr3_nt: TGCAGCGTTTTTGCAGGATCCACTGAAGCTTTCTTT

v_call: TRBV19
clone_size: .
d_call: .
j_call: TRBJ1-5
cdr3_aa: CASSQGNQPQHF
cdr3_nt: TGTGCCAGTAGCCAGGGCAATCAGCCCCAGCATTTT

v_call: TRBV29-1
clone_size: few
d_call: TRBD1
j_call: TRBJ2-5
cdr3_aa: CSVDTQGAQYF
cdr3_nt: TGCAGCGTAGATACTCAGGGGGCCCAGTACTTC

v_call: TRBV6-1
clone_size: few
d_call: TRBD1
j_call: TRBJ2-3
cdr3_aa: CASSGGQGLKVDTQYF
cdr3_nt: TGTGCCAGCAGTGGTGGACAGGGATTAAAGGTGGATACGCAGTATTTT

v_call: TRBV6-5
clone_size: many
d_call: .
j_call: TRBJ1-1
cdr3_aa: CASSFKVDTEAFF
cdr3_nt: TGTGCCAGCAGCTTCAAAGTGGACACTGAAGCTTTCTTT

v_call: TRBV13
clone_size: .
d_call: .
j_call: TRBJ2-3
cdr3_aa: CATSVSLDTQYF
cdr3_nt: TGTGCCACTAGCGTCAGCTTGGATACGCAGTATTTT

v_call: TRBV5-6
clone_size: .
d_call: .
j_call: TRBJ2-7
cdr3_aa: CASSFQGTYEQYF
cdr3_nt: TGTGCCAGCAGCTTTCAGGGAACCTACGAGCAGTACTTC

v_call: TRBV28
clone_size: .
d_call: TRBD2
j_call: TRBJ2-7
cdr3_aa: CASSPRLAGPTYEQYF
cdr3_nt: TGTGCCAGCAGTCCACGACTAGCGGGACCTACCTACGAGCAGTACTTC

v_call: TRBV29-1
clone_size: .
d_call: .
j_call: TRBJ2-7
cdr3_aa: CSVEDDGERYEQYF
cdr3_nt: TGCAGCGTTGAAGATGACGGGGAGCGTTACGAGCAGTACTTC

v_call: TRBV29-1
clone_size: .
d_call: .
j_call: TRBJ2-1
cdr3_aa: CSVEPPSYNEQFF
cdr3_nt: TGCAGCGTTGAACCCCCTAGCTACAATGAGCAGTTCTTC

v_call: TRBV29-1
clone_size: .
d_call: .
j_call: TRBJ2-7
cdr3_aa: CSVVGHRDAISYEQYF
cdr3_nt: TGCAGCGTTGTGGGACACAGGGATGCCATCTCCTACGAGCAGTACTTC

v_call: TRBV30
clone_size: .
d_call: .
j_call: TRBJ2-2
cdr3_aa: CAWSSGTGELFF
cdr3_nt: TGTGCCTGGAGTAGCGGGACCGGGGAGCTGTTTTTT

v_call: TRBV11-2
clone_size: .
d_call: .
j_call: TRBJ2-7
cdr3_aa: CASSFGRGYEQYF
cdr3_nt: TGTGCCAGCAGCTTTGGGCGGGGTTACGAGCAGTACTTC

v_call: TRBV29-1
clone_size: few
d_call: .
j_call: TRBJ1-4
cdr3_aa: CSVEGVPGQATNEKLFF
cdr3_nt: TGCAGCGTTGAAGGAGTCCCGGGACAAGCAACTAATGAAAAACTGTTTTTT